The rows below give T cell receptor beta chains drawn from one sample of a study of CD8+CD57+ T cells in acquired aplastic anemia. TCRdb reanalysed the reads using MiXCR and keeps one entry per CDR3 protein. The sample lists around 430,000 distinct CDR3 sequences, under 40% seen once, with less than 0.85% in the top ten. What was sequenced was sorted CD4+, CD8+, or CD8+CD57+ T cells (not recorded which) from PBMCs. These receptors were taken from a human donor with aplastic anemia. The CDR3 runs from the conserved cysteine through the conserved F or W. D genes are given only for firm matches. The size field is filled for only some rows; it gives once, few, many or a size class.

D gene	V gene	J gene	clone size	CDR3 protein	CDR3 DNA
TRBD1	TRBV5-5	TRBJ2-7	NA	CASSVGQFLREQYF	TGTGCCAGCAGCGTGGGACAGTTTCTTCGCGAGCAGTACTTC
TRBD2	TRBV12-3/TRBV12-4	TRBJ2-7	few	CASSHGTIPDEQYF	TGTGCCAGCAGTCACGGGACTATACCCGACGAGCAGTACTTC
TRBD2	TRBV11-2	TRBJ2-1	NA	CASSLESREDNEQFF	TGTGCCAGCAGCTTAGAATCGCGGGAGGATAATGAGCAGTTCTTC
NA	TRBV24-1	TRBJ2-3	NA	CATSDFGRSTDTQYF	TGTGCCACCAGTGATTTTGGGAGGAGCACAGATACGCAGTATTTT
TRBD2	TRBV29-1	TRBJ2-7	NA	CSVVGLAGVSEQYF	TGCAGCGTTGTGGGACTAGCGGGAGTATCCGAGCAGTACTTC
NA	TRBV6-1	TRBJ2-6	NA	CASTRFSSGANVLTF	TGTGCCAGCACTCGTTTTAGCTCTGGGGCCAACGTCCTGACTTTC
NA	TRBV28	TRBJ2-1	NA	CASSLQSQPSLYNEQFF	TGTGCCAGCAGTTTACAAAGCCAACCCAGCTTGTACAATGAGCAGTTCTTC
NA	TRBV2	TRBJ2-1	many	CASGATRNEQFF	TGTGCCAGCGGGGCAACCAGGAATGAGCAGTTCTTC
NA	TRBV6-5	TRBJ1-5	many	CASSYSNEGRQPQHF	TGTGCCAGCAGTTACTCGAATGAGGGGAGGCAGCCCCAGCATTTT
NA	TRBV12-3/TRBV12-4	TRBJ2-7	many	CASTLQHEQYF	TGTGCCAGCACTTTACAGCACGAGCAGTACTTC
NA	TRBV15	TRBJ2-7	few	CATSSLAWDEQYF	TGTGCCACCAGCAGTCTCGCGTGGGACGAGCAGTACTTC
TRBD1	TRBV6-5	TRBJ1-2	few	CASSFRDRGIYGYTF	TGTGCCAGCAGTTTCCGGGACAGGGGAATCTATGGCTACACCTTC
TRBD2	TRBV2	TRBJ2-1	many	CASTGGYLEQFF	TGTGCCAGCACGGGGGGTTACCTTGAGCAGTTCTTC
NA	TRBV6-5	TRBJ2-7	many	CASSFQAREQYF	TGTGCCAGCAGTTTCCAGGCTCGTGAGCAGTACTTC
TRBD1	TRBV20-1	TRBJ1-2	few	CSAKDRDVTGYTF	TGCAGTGCTAAAGACAGGGACGTTACGGGCTACACCTTC
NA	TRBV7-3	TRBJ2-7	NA	CASSARQVYEQYF	TGTGCCAGCAGCGCCCGACAGGTCTACGAGCAGTACTTC
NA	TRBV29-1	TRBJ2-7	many	CSVLLGYEQYF	TGCAGCGTTTTATTGGGCTACGAGCAGTACTTC
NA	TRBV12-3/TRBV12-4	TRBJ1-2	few	CASSPRDAYGYTF	TGTGCCAGCAGTCCCCGGGATGCCTATGGCTACACCTTC
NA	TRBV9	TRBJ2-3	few	CASSLTRGTDTQYF	TGTGCCAGCAGCTTGACGAGGGGCACAGATACGCAGTATTTT
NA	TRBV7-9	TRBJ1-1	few	CASSPYGPLNTEAFF	TGTGCCAGCAGCCCCTACGGGCCTTTGAACACTGAAGCTTTCTTT